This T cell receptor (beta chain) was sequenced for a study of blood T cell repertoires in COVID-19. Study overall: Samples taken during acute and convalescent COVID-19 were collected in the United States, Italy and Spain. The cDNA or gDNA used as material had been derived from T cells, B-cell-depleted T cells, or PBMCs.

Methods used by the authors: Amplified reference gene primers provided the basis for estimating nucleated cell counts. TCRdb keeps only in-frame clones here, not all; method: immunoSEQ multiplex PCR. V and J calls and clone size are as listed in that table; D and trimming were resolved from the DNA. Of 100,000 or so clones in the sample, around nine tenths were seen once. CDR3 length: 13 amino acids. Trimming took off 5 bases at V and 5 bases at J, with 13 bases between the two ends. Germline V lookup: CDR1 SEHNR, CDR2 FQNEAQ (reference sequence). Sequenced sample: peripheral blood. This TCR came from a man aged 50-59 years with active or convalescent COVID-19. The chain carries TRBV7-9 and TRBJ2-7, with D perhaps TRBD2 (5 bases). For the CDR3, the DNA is TGTGCCAGCAGCCGGGGAGAGGTCCACGAGCAGTACTTC. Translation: CASSRGEVHEQYF.